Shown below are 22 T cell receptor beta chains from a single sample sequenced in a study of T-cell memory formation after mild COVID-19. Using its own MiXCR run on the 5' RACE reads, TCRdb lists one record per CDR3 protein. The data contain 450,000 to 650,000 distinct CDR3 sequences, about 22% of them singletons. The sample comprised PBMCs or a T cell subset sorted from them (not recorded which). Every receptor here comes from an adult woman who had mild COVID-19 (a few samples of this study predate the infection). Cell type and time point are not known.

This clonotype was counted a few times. The CDR3 nucleotides read TGTGCCAGCAGCTTCACTAGCGGGGGGCAGGATGAGCAGTTCTTC. Protein: CASSFTSGGQDEQFF. J is TRBJ2-1 and V is TRBV7-9; 12 bases agree with TRBD2. Germline CDR1 reads SEHNR; CDR2 reads FQNEAQ (reference sequence). V lost 3 bases to trimming and J lost 8 bases; unmatched junction nucleotides: 5. The CDR3 covers 15 residues. The full variable domain, completed using reference TRBV7-9 and TRBJ2-1, is DTGVSQNPRHKITKRGQNVTFRCDPISEHNRLYWYRQTLGQGPEFLTYFQNEAQLEKSRLLSDRFSAERPKGSFSTLEIQRTEQGDSAMYLCASSFTSGGQDEQFFGPGTRLTVL.

In nucleotides, the CDR3 is TGTGCCTGGAGTGTAGGGACTAGCGTAGAGCAGTTCTTC. This encodes CAWSVGTSVEQFF. The chain carries TRBV30 and TRBJ2-1; 10 bases line up with TRBD2. The ends lost 0 bases at V and 10 bases at J; junction bases unmatched: 3. CDR3 length equals 13 residues. The germline V gene has CDR1 GTSNPN and CDR2 SVGIG (reference sequence).

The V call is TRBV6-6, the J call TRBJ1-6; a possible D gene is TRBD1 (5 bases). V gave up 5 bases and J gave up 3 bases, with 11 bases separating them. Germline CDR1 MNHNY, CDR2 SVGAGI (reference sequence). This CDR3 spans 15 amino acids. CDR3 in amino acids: CASSPGTDYNSPLHF. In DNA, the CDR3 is TGTGCCAGCAGTCCCGGGACCGACTATAATTCACCCCTCCACTTT.

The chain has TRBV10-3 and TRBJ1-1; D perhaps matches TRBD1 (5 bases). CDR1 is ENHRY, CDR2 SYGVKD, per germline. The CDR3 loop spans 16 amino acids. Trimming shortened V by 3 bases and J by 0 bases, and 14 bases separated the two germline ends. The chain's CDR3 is CAISEGQGIMNTEAFF. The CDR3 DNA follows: TGTGCCATCAGTGAAGGGCAGGGCATCATGAACACTGAAGCTTTCTTT.

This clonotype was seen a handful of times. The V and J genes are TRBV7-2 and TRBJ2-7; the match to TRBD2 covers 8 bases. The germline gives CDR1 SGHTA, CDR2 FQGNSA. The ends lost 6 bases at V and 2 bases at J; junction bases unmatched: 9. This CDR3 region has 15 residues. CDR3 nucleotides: TGTGCCAGCAGTTACGGACTAGCAGACGCCTACGAGCAGTACTTC. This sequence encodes CASSYGLADAYEQYF.

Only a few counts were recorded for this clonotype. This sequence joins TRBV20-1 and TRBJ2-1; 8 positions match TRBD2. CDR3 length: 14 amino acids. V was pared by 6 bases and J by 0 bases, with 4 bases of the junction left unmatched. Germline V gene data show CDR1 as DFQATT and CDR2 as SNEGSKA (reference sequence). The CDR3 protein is CSAQLADSYNEQFF. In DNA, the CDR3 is TGCAGTGCGCAACTAGCGGACTCCTACAATGAGCAGTTCTTC.

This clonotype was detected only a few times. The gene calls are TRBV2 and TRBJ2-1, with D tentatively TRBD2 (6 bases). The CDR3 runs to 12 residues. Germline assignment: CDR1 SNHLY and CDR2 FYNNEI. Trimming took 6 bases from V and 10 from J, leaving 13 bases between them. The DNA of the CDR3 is TGTGCCAGCAGGGGAGGTCGATCCGAGCAGTTCTTC. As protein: CASRGGRSEQFF. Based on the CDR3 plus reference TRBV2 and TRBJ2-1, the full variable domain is EPEVTQTPSHQVTQMGQEVILRCVPISNHLYFYWYRQILGQKVEFLVSFYNNEISEKSEIFDDQFSVERPDGSNFTLKIRSTKLEDSAMYFCASRGGRSEQFFGPGTRLTVL.

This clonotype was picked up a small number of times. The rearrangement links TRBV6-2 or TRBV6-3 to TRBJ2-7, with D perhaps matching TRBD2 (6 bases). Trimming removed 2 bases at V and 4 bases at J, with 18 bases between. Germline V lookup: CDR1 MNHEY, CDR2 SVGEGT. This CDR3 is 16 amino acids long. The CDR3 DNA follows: TGTGCCAGCAGTTACATGCTCCAGCGGGCTTTGTACGAGCAGTACTTC. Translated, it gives CASSYMLQRALYEQYF.

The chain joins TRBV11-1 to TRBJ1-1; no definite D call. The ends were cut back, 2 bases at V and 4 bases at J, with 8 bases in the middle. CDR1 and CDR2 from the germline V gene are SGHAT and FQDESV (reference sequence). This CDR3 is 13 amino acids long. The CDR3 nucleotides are TGTGCCAGCAGCTTAAAGGTTTTCACTGAAGCTTTCTTT. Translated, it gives CASSLKVFTEAFF. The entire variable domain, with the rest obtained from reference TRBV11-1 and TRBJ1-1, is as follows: EAEVAQSPRYKITEKSQAVAFWCDPISGHATLYWYRQILGQGPELLVQFQDESVVDDSQLPKDRFSAERLKGVDSTLKIQPAELGDSAMYLCASSLKVFTEAFFGQGTRLTVV.

CDR3 sequence: CASSLGPGQGGTEAFF. The CDR3 DNA reads as TGCGCCAGCAGCTTGGGACCCGGACAGGGAGGCACTGAAGCTTTCTTT. The chain couples TRBV5-1 to TRBJ1-1; 8 bases map to TRBD1. Germline trimming cut 0 bases from V and 4 bases from J; bases unmatched to any gene: 8. From germline, CDR1 is SGHRS and CDR2 YFSETQ. The CDR3 covers 16 residues.

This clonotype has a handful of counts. This chain's CDR3 is CASSALTGQQFF. CDR3 nucleotide sequence: TGTGCCAGCAGTGCCCTGACAGGACAGCAGTTCTTC. The chain has TRBV2 and TRBJ2-1, with a tentative D call TRBD1 (6 bases). V was cut by 4 bases and J by 11 bases, with 12 bases left in between. There are 12 residues in the CDR3. Germline CDR1 is SNHLY and CDR2 is FYNNEI.

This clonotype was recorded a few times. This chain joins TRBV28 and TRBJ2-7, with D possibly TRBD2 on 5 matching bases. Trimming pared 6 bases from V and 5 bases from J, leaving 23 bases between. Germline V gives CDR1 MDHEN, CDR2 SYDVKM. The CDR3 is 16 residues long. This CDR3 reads CASSPTPGLVVDEQYF. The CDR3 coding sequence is TGTGCCAGCAGCCCAACCCCGGGGTTAGTGGTCGACGAGCAGTACTTC.

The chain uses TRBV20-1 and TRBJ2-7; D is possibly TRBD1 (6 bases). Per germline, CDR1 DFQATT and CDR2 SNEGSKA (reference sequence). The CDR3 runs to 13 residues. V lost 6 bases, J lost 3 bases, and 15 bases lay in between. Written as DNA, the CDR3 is TGCAGTGCGCCAGGGGATGTGGGCTACGAGCAGTACTTC. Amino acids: CSAPGDVGYEQYF.

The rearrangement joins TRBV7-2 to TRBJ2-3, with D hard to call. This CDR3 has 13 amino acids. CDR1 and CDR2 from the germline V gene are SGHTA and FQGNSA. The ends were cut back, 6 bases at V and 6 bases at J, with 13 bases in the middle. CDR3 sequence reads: CASREMDRDTQYF. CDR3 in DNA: TGTGCCAGCAGGGAAATGGATCGGGATACGCAGTATTTT.

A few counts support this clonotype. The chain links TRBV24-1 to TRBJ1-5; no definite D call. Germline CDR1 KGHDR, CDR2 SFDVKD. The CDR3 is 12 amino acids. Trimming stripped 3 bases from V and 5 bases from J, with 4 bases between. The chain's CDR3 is CATSDGDQPQHF. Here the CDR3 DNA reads TGTGCCACCAGTGATGGTGATCAGCCCCAGCATTTT.

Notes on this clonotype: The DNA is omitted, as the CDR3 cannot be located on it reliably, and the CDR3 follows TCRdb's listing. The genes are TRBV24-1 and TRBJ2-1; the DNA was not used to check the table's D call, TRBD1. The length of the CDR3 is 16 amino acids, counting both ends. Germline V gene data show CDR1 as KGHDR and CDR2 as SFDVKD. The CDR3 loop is CATSDFRGAGTDEQFF.

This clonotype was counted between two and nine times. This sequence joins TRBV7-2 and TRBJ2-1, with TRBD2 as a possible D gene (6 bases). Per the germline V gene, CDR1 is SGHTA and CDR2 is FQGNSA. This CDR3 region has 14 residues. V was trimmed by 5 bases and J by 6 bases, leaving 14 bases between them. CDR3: CASSIYAAGNEQFF. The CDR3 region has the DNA TGTGCCAGCAGCATCTACGCAGCGGGCAATGAGCAGTTCTTC.

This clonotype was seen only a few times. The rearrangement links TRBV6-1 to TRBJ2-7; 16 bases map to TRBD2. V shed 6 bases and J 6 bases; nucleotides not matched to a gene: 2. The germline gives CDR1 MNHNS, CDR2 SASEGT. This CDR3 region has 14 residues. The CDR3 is CASRGLAGGREQYF. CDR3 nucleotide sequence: TGTGCCAGCAGGGGACTAGCGGGAGGGCGCGAGCAGTACTTC.

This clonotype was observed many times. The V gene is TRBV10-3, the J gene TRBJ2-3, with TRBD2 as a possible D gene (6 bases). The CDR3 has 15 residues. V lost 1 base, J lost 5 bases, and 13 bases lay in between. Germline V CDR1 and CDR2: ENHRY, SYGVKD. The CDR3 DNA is TGTGCCATCAGTGAGTGGGAGGTCCAAGGAGATACGCAGTATTTT. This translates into CAISEWEVQGDTQYF.

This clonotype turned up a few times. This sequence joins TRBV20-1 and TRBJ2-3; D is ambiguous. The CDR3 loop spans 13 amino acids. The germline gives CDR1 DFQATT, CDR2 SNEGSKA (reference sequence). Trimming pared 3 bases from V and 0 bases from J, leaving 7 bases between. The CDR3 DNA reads TGCAGTGCTAGCAAAGGTAGCACAGATACGCAGTATTTT. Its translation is CSASKGSTDTQYF.

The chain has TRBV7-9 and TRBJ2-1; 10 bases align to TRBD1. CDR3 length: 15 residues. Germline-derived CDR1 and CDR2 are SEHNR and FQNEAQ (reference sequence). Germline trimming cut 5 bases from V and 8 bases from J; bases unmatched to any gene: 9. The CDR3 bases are TGTGCCAGCAGCCACGGGGGACAGGGGTATGATGAGCAGTTCTTC. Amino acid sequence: CASSHGGQGYDEQFF.

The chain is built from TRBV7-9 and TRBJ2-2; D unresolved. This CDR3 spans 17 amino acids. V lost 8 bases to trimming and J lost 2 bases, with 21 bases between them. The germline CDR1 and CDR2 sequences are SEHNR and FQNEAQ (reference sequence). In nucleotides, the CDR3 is TGTGCCAGCGTCCCACCCACAGTACCTTTAAACACCGGGGAGCTGTTTTTT. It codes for CASVPPTVPLNTGELFF. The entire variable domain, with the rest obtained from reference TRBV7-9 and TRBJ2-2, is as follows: DTGVSQNPRHKITKRGQNVTFRCDPISEHNRLYWYRQTLGQGPEFLTYFQNEAQLEKSRLLSDRFSAERPKGSFSTLEIQRTEQGDSAMYLCASVPPTVPLNTGELFFGEGSRLTVL.